The clone carrying this T cell receptor (beta chain) was seen a handful of times. The target antigen is unknown. The missing CDR3 end, 3 residues past where the read stops, is filled in from the germline J gene. CVID meant reduced serum IgG, IgA and/or IgM plus specific antibody deficiency. Blood came from CVID subjects not ill and not taking immunomodulatory or immunosuppressive medication. Each donor provided about 4.5 to 8.5 ml of heparinized whole blood. Measured with immunoSEQ multiplex PCR; TCRdb has only the in-frame clones, and not every one. Singletons are absent from the sample, which has around 3,100 clones. The V and J ends lost 1 base and 5 bases respectively, with 9 bases between them. CDR3 length: 14 amino acids. Germline V lookup: CDR1 LNHDA, CDR2 SQIVND (reference sequence). This entry belongs to a study of T cell clonality in common variable immunodeficiency. Whole-study findings and limits: Fewer deletions and N-nucleotide insertions were reportedly seen in common variable immunodeficiency TCR beta sequences. Repertoire-complication correlations in CVID were limited by patient heterogeneity.

The rearrangement uses TRBV19 and TRBJ1-5, with a tentative D call TRBD1 (5 bases). This sequence originates from a human donor with common variable immunodeficiency. The specimen was peripheral blood mononuclear cells. The CDR3 protein is CASSIGRAYQPQHF. The DNA read from the CDR3 is TGTGCCAGTAGTATAGGCAGGGCGTATCAGCCC. Filled out from reference TRBV19 and TRBJ1-5, the complete variable domain reads DGGITQSPKYLFRKEGQNVTLSCEQNLNHDAMYWYRQDPGQGLRLIYYSQIVNDFQKGDIAEGYSVSREKKESFPLTVTSAQKNPTAFYLCASSIGRAYQPQHFGDGTRLSIL.